Given below is one T cell receptor beta chain in context. This record belongs to a study of CD8 T cells in Susac syndrome. The ends were cut back, 3 bases at V and 1 base at J, with 15 bases in the middle. Germline lookup yields CDR1 MNHEY and CDR2 SMNVEV (reference sequence). The length of the CDR3 is 16 residues. Random hexamers served to reverse transcribe about 0.45 to 1 ug RNA. TCR beta CDR3 was amplified by immunoSEQ covering 54 Vbeta and 13 Jbeta. TCRdb analysed the immunoSEQ multiplex PCR reads with MiXCR anew, one entry per CDR3 protein. The sample consists of around 26,000 distinct CDR3 sequences, less than 95% of them appearing once. The authors sequenced TCR beta from blood CD8+ and CD4+ T cells. The control participants were healthy donors, and these controls were matched with respect to both age and sex. In contrast to the negatively isolated CD8+ and CD4+ T cells, TEMRA cells were FACS-enriched.

The TCR comes from a human donor in good health. The V call is TRBV27, the J call TRBJ1-1; a possible D gene is TRBD1 (6 bases). The material sequenced was CD8+ T cells from PBMCs. The CDR3 region has the DNA TGTGCCAGCAGTTTTTGGGACACAAAAGGGAACACTGAAGCTTTCTTT. Translated, it gives CASSFWDTKGNTEAFF.